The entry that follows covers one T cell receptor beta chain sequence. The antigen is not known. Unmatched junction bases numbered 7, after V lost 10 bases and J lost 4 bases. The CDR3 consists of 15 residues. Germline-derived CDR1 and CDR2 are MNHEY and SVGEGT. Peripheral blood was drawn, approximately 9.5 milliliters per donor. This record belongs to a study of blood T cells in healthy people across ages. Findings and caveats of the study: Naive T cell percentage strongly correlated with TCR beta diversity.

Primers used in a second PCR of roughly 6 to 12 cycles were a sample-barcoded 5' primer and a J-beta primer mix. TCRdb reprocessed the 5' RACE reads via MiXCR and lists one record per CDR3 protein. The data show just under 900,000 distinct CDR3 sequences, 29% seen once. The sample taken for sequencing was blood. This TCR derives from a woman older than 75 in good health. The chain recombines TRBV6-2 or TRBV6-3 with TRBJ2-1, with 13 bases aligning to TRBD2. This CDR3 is CAIRLAGGPYNEQFF. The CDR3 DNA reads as TGTGCCATTAGACTAGCGGGGGGACCATACAATGAGCAGTTCTTC.